These 29 T cell receptor beta chains originate from one sample sequenced in a study of beta chain features in type 1 diabetes. The whole isolated RNA underwent reverse transcription, so sequencing captured expressed TCRB transcripts. This table comes from immunoSEQ multiplex PCR, and its TCRdb copy is limited to in-frame clones, with some not included. The sample holds 130,000 or so clones, about a tenth seen once. Sequencing was done on a sample of central memory CD4+ T cells from blood. The receptors were gathered from a woman in her 40s in good health.

The chain recombines TRBV6-6 with TRBJ1-1, with a possible D match to TRBD1 (6 bases). With 6 bases removed from V and 0 bases from J, the gap between germline ends came to 8 bases. The CDR3 consists of 13 residues. Germline assignment: CDR1 MNHNY and CDR2 SVGAGI (reference sequence). The CDR3 DNA follows: TGTGCCAGCAGCAGGGGAGTGAACACTGAAGCTTTCTTT. Translated, it gives CASSRGVNTEAFF.

The genes are TRBV7-9 and TRBJ1-5; D is unclear. The ends were cut back, 0 bases at V and 5 bases at J, with 2 bases in the middle. The germline gives CDR1 SEHNR, CDR2 FQNEAQ (reference sequence). The CDR3 has 12 amino acids. CDR3 coding DNA: TGTGCCAGCAGCTTAGCCTATCAGCCCCAGCATTTT. Translation: CASSLAYQPQHF.

In this sample, this clone turned up a few times. For the CDR3, the DNA is TGCGCCAGCAGCCTCAACTCGGGACAGACCTACGAGCAGTACTTC. Translation gives CASSLNSGQTYEQYF. This chain links TRBV4-1 with TRBJ2-7; TRBD1 agrees at 7 bases. Germline CDR1 MGHRA, CDR2 YSYEKL. The CDR3 is made up of 15 amino acids. With V trimmed by 4 bases and J by 2 bases, 8 bases remained unmatched.

The J gene is TRBJ2-1, the V gene TRBV7-9; 10 bases align to TRBD1. Germline loops: CDR1 SEHNR, CDR2 FQNEAQ (reference sequence). This CDR3 is 15 amino acids long. Unmatched junction bases numbered 13, after V lost 5 bases and J lost 12 bases. DNA for the CDR3: TGTGCCAGCAGCGGAACCGGGACAGGGGAGATTGCGCAGTTCTTC. Translated, it gives CASSGTGTGEIAQFF.

V is TRBV2 and J is TRBJ1-5, with a tentative D call TRBD1 (6 bases). Germline V gene data show CDR1 as SNHLY and CDR2 as FYNNEI. The CDR3 contains 16 residues. Trimming pared 2 bases from V and 7 bases from J, leaving 18 bases between. The CDR3 spells CASSEQPGAKEQPQHF. The CDR3 DNA sequence: TGTGCCAGCAGTGAACAGCCAGGGGCCAAGGAGCAGCCCCAGCATTTT.

V usage is TRBV6-5 and J usage is TRBJ1-1; no clear D gene. Germline V lookup: CDR1 MNHEY, CDR2 SVGAGI. The CDR3 is made up of 13 amino acids. Trimming left V 6 bases short and J 2 bases short, with 10 bases between. Here the CDR3 reads CASRPTHNTEAFF. CDR3 DNA: TGTGCCAGCAGGCCGACACATAACACTGAAGCTTTCTTT.

This clone was detected only a few times. This chain joins TRBV6-5 and TRBJ2-7, with 10 bases matching TRBD1. This CDR3 spans 15 amino acids. Germline-derived CDR1 and CDR2 are MNHEY and SVGAGI. V shed 5 bases and J 4 bases; nucleotides not matched to a gene: 8. CDR3 protein: CASSQQTGGFYEQYF. DNA of the CDR3: TGTGCCAGCAGTCAACAGACAGGGGGCTTTTACGAGCAGTACTTC.

This clone has more than one count but fewer than ten. The chain employs TRBV27 and TRBJ2-2; D unresolved. The V end was cut by 7 bases, the J end by 6 bases, with 9 bases between. This CDR3 has 12 amino acids. The germline CDR1 and CDR2 sequences are MNHEY and SMNVEV (reference sequence). The CDR3 region has the DNA TGTGCCAGCACTATAATACCCGGGGAGCTGTTTTTT. This translates into CASTIIPGELFF.

This clone appeared many times. This chain connects TRBV7-2 to TRBJ2-7; 8 nucleotides match TRBD1. The V gene end was trimmed by 5 bases and the J gene end by 5 bases; junction bases not matched to a gene: 11. This CDR3 region has 15 residues. Germline-derived CDR1 and CDR2 are SGHTA and FQGNSA. The CDR3 DNA reads TGTGCCAGCAGCATGAGGACAGGGAGTCCCCACGAGCAGTACTTC. Its protein is CASSMRTGSPHEQYF.

This clone was detected a few times. The V call is TRBV2, the J call TRBJ1-1; D is undetermined. The CDR3 is 13 amino acids. V was trimmed by 5 bases and J by 8 bases, leaving 15 bases between them. Germline values: CDR1 SNHLY, CDR2 FYNNEI. The CDR3 region has the DNA TGTGCCAGCAGTCCCACAGCGGGAACCGAAGCTTTCTTT. Translation gives CASSPTAGTEAFF.

Comment on this clone: The sample contains more than one DNA sequence encoding this CDR3. The chain carries TRBV6-6 and TRBJ1-1; weak D call: TRBD1 (6 bases). Per germline, CDR1 MNHNY and CDR2 SVGAGI (reference sequence). The CDR3 has 14 amino acids. V lost 2 bases and J 5 bases, leaving 12 bases between the germline ends. For the CDR3, the DNA is TGTGCCAGCAGTTACCGGGGGGCTGATACTGAAGCTTTCTTT. Translating gives CASSYRGADTEAFF.

V usage is TRBV7-9 and J usage is TRBJ2-5; TRBD2 agrees at 7 bases. Germline trimming cut 11 bases from V and 5 bases from J; bases unmatched to any gene: 11. The CDR3 has 13 residues. Per the germline V gene, CDR1 is SEHNR and CDR2 is FQNEAQ (reference sequence). For the CDR3, the DNA is TGTGCCTCTTCGACGGGGGGAGGGGAGACCCAGTACTTC. This sequence encodes CASSTGGGETQYF.

DNA of the CDR3: TGTGCCAGCAGGCCGCGGGGGGGGGTAGAGACCCAGTACTTC. As protein: CASRPRGGVETQYF. V and J are TRBV6-1 and TRBJ2-5, with TRBD2 matching over 9 bases. This CDR3 has 14 amino acids. V dropped 6 bases and J dropped 4; count of bases not matched to a gene: 6. Germline V gives CDR1 MNHNS, CDR2 SASEGT.

There are many counts of this clone. This chain connects TRBV28 to TRBJ2-3, with a tentative D call TRBD2 (5 bases). This CDR3 is built from 15 residues. CDR1 and CDR2 (germline): MDHEN, SYDVKM. The germline V and J ends were trimmed by 6 bases and 5 bases, with 18 bases remaining between them. For the CDR3, the DNA is TGTGCCAGCAGCCCGGCTGGTCTAGCAGGAGATACGCAGTATTTT. Its protein is CASSPAGLAGDTQYF. Drawing the rest from reference TRBV28 and TRBJ2-3, the complete variable domain is DVKVTQSSRYLVKRTGEKVFLECVQDMDHENMFWYRQDPGLGLRLIYFSYDVKMKEKGDIPEGYSVSREKKERFSLILESASTNQTSMYLCASSPAGLAGDTQYFGPGTRLTVL.

In DNA, the CDR3 is TGTGCCAGCAGCCCGACTAGCGGGGGGATGGGGGAGACCCAGTACTTC. Translating gives CASSPTSGGMGETQYF. This sequence joins TRBV11-2 and TRBJ2-5; 13 nucleotides agree with TRBD2. Germline values: CDR1 SGHAT, CDR2 FQNNGV. The junction had 8 bases not matched to a gene; V was cut back by 5 bases and J by 5 bases. The CDR3 sequence is 16 residues long.

This chain uses TRBV6-6 with TRBJ2-1; D is unresolved. This CDR3 spans 15 amino acids. CDR1 MNHNY and CDR2 SVGAGI come from the germline V gene (reference sequence). The V and J ends lost 6 bases and 1 base respectively, with 13 bases between them. CDR3 amino acids: CASSYAPRSYNEQFF. The CDR3 DNA sequence: TGTGCCAGCAGCTACGCGCCTCGGTCCTACAATGAGCAGTTCTTC.

This clone was seen more than once but under ten times. This chain uses TRBV6-5 with TRBJ1-4; D is unresolved. V gave up 0 bases and J gave up 8 bases, with 16 bases separating them. This CDR3 is 16 amino acids long. The germline CDR1 and CDR2 sequences are MNHEY and SVGAGI. CDR3 sequence reads: CASSYSMGVGREKLFF. DNA of the CDR3: TGTGCCAGCAGTTACTCTATGGGAGTTGGGAGGGAAAAACTGTTTTTT.

The chain employs TRBV27 and TRBJ2-2, with a tentative D call TRBD1 (5 bases). The V end lost 6 bases, the J end lost 5 bases, and 10 bases lay between the germline ends. This CDR3 contains 13 residues. CDR1 and CDR2 (germline): MNHEY, SMNVEV (reference sequence). The CDR3 region is CASSSGFTGELFF. The CDR3 DNA sequence: TGTGCCAGCAGCTCAGGGTTTACCGGGGAGCTGTTTTTT.

This chain connects TRBV7-9 to TRBJ1-1; maybe TRBD1 (5 bases). CDR3 size: 15 residues. Germline V gene lookup returns CDR1 SEHNR and CDR2 FQNEAQ (reference sequence). The V end lost 1 base, the J end lost 0 bases, and 9 bases lay between the germline ends. The DNA for the CDR3 is TGTGCCAGCAGCTTAGGGGGGGGGATGAACACTGAAGCTTTCTTT. Encoded protein: CASSLGGGMNTEAFF.

V usage is TRBV25-1 and J usage is TRBJ2-3, with 9 bases fitting TRBD1. CDR3 length equals 18 residues. With 2 bases clipped from V and 1 base from J, the junction kept 10 bases outside the gene matches. The germline gives CDR1 MGHDK, CDR2 SYGVNS. The CDR3 loop is CASSEAGQGILGTDTQYF. The CDR3 DNA reads TGTGCCAGCAGTGAAGCAGGACAGGGGATATTAGGCACAGATACGCAGTATTTT.

This clone has just a few counts. The V and J genes are TRBV5-1 and TRBJ2-2, with 11 bases matching TRBD1. With 3 bases clipped from V and 4 bases from J, the junction kept 5 bases outside the gene matches. The CDR3 has 16 amino acids. Looked up from germline, CDR1 is SGHRS and CDR2 is YFSETQ. The CDR3 sequence: CASSSGDRGSTGELFF. The CDR3 region has the DNA TGCGCCAGCAGCTCGGGGGACAGGGGGTCCACCGGGGAGCTGTTTTTT.

This clone was detected a few times. V usage is TRBV7-8 and J usage is TRBJ1-3; D is uncertain. This CDR3 contains 14 residues. V was trimmed by 10 bases and J by 0 bases, leaving 13 bases between them. Germline CDR1 reads SGHVS; CDR2 reads FQNEAQ. The CDR3, as DNA: TGTGCCATCCTCCGAGAGTACTCTGGAAACACCATATATTTT. This codes for CAILREYSGNTIYF. The entire variable domain, with the rest obtained from reference TRBV7-8 and TRBJ1-3, is as follows: GAGVSQSPRYKVAKRGQDVALRCDPISGHVSLFWYQQALGQGPEFLTYFQNEAQLDKSGLPSDRFFAERPEGSVSTLKIQRTQQEDSAVYLCAILREYSGNTIYFGEGSWLTVV.

The V gene is TRBV7-9, the J gene TRBJ1-1; the match to TRBD1 covers 7 bases. The germline V gene has CDR1 SEHNR and CDR2 FQNEAQ (reference sequence). CDR3 length equals 14 residues. The V gene end was trimmed by 3 bases and the J gene end by 7 bases; junction bases not matched to a gene: 8. The CDR3 region has the DNA TGTGCCAGCAGCTTCCCCCCGGGACAGTTTGAAGCTTTCTTT. Protein product: CASSFPPGQFEAFF.

CDR3 protein: CASSPPWWTGRTDTQYF. The CDR3 DNA reads TGTGCCAGCTCACCACCCTGGTGGACAGGGAGGACAGATACGCAGTATTTT. J is TRBJ2-3 and V is TRBV18, with TRBD1 identical over 8 bases. Germline trimming cut 0 bases from V and 3 bases from J; bases unmatched to any gene: 8. This CDR3 has 17 residues. Germline V gene lookup returns CDR1 KGHSH and CDR2 LQKENI.

This chain connects TRBV5-4 to TRBJ2-5; D is uncertain. V was pared by 0 bases and J by 1 base, with 4 bases between. Germline CDR1 and CDR2: SGHNT and YYREEE (reference sequence). The CDR3 loop spans 13 amino acids. CDR3 nucleotides: TGTGCCAGCAGCTTGGGTATCCAAGAGACCCAGTACTTC. It yields the protein CASSLGIQETQYF.

The J gene is TRBJ2-6, the V gene TRBV4-2; D unclear. Germline V gene sequence: CDR1 LGHNA, CDR2 YNFKEQ. The CDR3 is made up of 16 amino acids. V lost 0 bases to trimming and J lost 2 bases, with 8 bases between them. The CDR3 protein is CASSQERGAGANVLTF. The CDR3 bases are TGTGCCAGCAGCCAAGAACGCGGAGCTGGGGCCAACGTCCTGACTTTC.

The chain joins TRBV7-2 to TRBJ2-7; 10 bases align to TRBD1. Germline V gene data show CDR1 as SGHTA and CDR2 as FQGNSA. The CDR3 runs to 15 residues. V lost 7 bases to trimming and J lost 7 bases; unmatched junction nucleotides: 13. The CDR3 sequence is CASTPVGGQGGEQYF. Here the CDR3 DNA reads TGTGCCAGCACCCCCGTAGGTGGACAGGGGGGGGAGCAGTACTTC.

The V gene is TRBV19, the J gene TRBJ1-5; D is undetermined. CDR3 size: 13 residues. Looked up from germline, CDR1 is LNHDA and CDR2 is SQIVND (reference sequence). V was clipped by 3 bases and J by 5 bases, with 8 bases between them. CDR3 in amino acids: CASSMAGYQPQHF. The CDR3 DNA reads as TGTGCCAGTAGTATGGCGGGATATCAGCCCCAGCATTTT.

In its sample, this clone was seen a few times. This chain connects TRBV7-8 to TRBJ2-7; possible D gene TRBD2, 5 bases. Trimming pared 6 bases from V and 1 base from J, leaving 16 bases between. Germline V CDR1 and CDR2: SGHVS, FQNEAQ. The CDR3 extends over 15 amino acids. For the CDR3, the DNA is TGTGCCAGCAGGCTAAGCGGTCCTTTTTCCTACGAGCAGTACTTC. This codes for CASRLSGPFSYEQYF.